This entry concerns a single T cell receptor beta chain. Its antigen is currently not known. No qualities accompany the bases; no much larger clone lies one base away. This sample is part of a study of blood T cell repertoires in COVID-19 (dated by TCRdb to about 2020). In terms of the full investigation: Samples covering the acute and convalescent phases of COVID-19 were provided by collaborators in the United States, Italy and Spain. The prospective study material was composed of cDNA or gDNA derived from T cells, B-cell-depleted T cells, or PBMCs. Subjects who had been exposed to COVID-19, were actively infected with it, or had recovered from it provided the deeply sampled blood TCRbeta repertoires that made up the dataset. A freely available public database, intended as a resource for researchers studying the immune response to SARS-CoV-2, is where the repertoires were released. Samples were obtained from the ongoing ImmuneRACE study (first 160 participants) and from over a thousand subjects provided by 6 global collaborators. Sample metadata almost always included a de-identified subject ID, COVID-19 status, age in years and sex. Where available, HLA class I and class II types were obtained from metadata supplied by the sample provider rather than from assay-based typing.

The investigation overall reported the following: The quantity of clinical and demographic metadata differed by source and by participant and was supplied without curation.

TCRbeta CDR3 regions were amplified from genomic DNA by means of the immunoSEQ Assay, a bias-controlled multiplex PCR. Per the original workflow: The number of nucleated cells in each sample was estimated by amplification of reference gene primers within the assay. To quantify the absolute abundance of each unique TCRbeta CDR3 rearrangement, sequence reads were collapsed and filtered. Productive Simpson clonality was computed per sample as the square root of Simpson's diversity index over productive rearrangements. Drawn from immuneACCESS, this table holds only the in-frame rearrangements with V and J called that TCRdb kept. Clones are partly lost; checked studies trace under half to an unresolved V gene and leave the rest unexplained. The V and J calls and clone size were taken over from that table, and D and trimming were inferred from the DNA. The sample table contains around 300,000 clones; only one count was recorded for around four fifths of them. Just under 3% of the sample comes from the top ten.

CDR1 and CDR2 are read off the germline V gene as KGHSH and LQKENI. Relative to germline, V is missing 8 bases and J is missing 5 bases, with 15 bases of the junction outside any gene match. From cysteine to phenylalanine, the CDR3 is 17 amino acids long. Kept here is only the CDR3 DNA, which spans 51 bases and is read in frame from base 1. Each collaborating institution followed its own protocols to collect whole blood in K2EDTA tubes. For TCRbeta analysis, collaborator samples were shipped as frozen whole blood, as isolated PBMCs, or as DNA extracted from either sample type. This TCR derives from a man in his thirties or forties with active or convalescent COVID-19. Rearrangement joined TRBV18 to TRBJ2-3, with 11 middle bases fitting TRBD2. Sequenced input: peripheral blood. DNA sequence: TGTGCCAGCCGGGCCCTAACTAGCGGGAGAGGTGGAGATACGCAGTATTTT. Its translation is CASRALTSGRGGDTQYF.